One sample yielded the 16 T cell receptor beta chains listed below, sequenced in a study of PD-L1 blockade in urothelial cancer. This sample's time point: pretreatment peripheral blood. Assay used: immunoSEQ multiplex PCR; TCRdb lists only in-frame clones, some missing. The sample has roughly 40,000 clones; 90% to 95% are singletons. This sample comprised PBMCs, obtained around atezolizumab (anti-PD-L1) treatment. The receptors shown here come from a woman aged 55-75 years with urothelial cancer.

CDR3 region: CASSLPTGTGLEKLFF. Written as DNA, the CDR3 is TGTGCCAGCAGCCTCCCAACCGGGACAGGGCTTGAAAAACTGTTTTTT. This rearrangement joins TRBV6-6 to TRBJ1-4, with TRBD1 matching 9 bases. The J segment lost 7 bases and the V segment lost 6 bases, leaving 12 bases of the junction unmatched. Germline V CDR1 and CDR2: MNHNY, SVGAGI (reference sequence). The CDR3 length is 16 residues.

The chain employs TRBV9 and TRBJ2-6; tentatively, D is TRBD2 (5 bases). The CDR3 contains 15 residues. Germline-derived CDR1 and CDR2 are SGDLS and YYNGEE. Trimming shortened V by 6 bases and J by 3 bases, and 13 bases separated the two germline ends. CDR3 protein: CASNPEGDGANVLTF. CDR3 coding DNA: TGTGCCAGCAATCCTGAGGGTGATGGGGCCAACGTCCTGACTTTC.

The rearrangement uses TRBV7-6 and TRBJ2-7, with a weak D call TRBD1 (5 bases). The CDR3 is 14 residues long. V gave up 0 bases and J gave up 1 base, with 7 bases separating them. Germline CDR1 and CDR2: SGHVS and FNYEAQ. CDR3 region: CASSLAPGSYEQYF. The CDR3 coding sequence is TGTGCCAGCAGCTTAGCTCCAGGGTCCTACGAGCAGTACTTC.

J is TRBJ2-7 and V is TRBV27; D gene ambiguous. CDR1 is MNHEY and CDR2 is SMNVEV in the germline V gene (reference sequence). V lost 2 bases, J lost 0 bases, and 8 bases lay in between. This CDR3 is built from 14 residues. CDR3 in DNA: TGTGCCAGCAGTTTAGAGCGAAGCTCCTACGAGCAGTACTTC. Translating gives CASSLERSSYEQYF.

The CDR3 DNA follows: TGTGCCAGCAGTCCCCCCCGACAGGTTTTATATGCAACTAATGAAAAACTGTTTTTT. It codes for CASSPPRQVLYATNEKLFF. This sequence joins TRBV27 and TRBJ1-4; D might be TRBD1 (6 bases). V lost 5 bases to trimming and J lost 0 bases, with 22 bases between them. CDR3 size: 19 residues. The germline V gene has CDR1 MNHEY and CDR2 SMNVEV (reference sequence).

The V gene is TRBV11-2, the J gene TRBJ1-1; D is unresolved. This CDR3 contains 13 residues. Per the germline V gene, CDR1 is SGHAT and CDR2 is FQNNGV. V was trimmed by 8 bases and J by 1 base, leaving 11 bases between them. The CDR3 DNA reads TGTGCCAGCGACCGTCGCGGGAACACTGAAGCTTTCTTT. This gives the protein CASDRRGNTEAFF. Combining the CDR3 with reference TRBV11-2 and TRBJ1-1 gives the whole variable domain EAGVAQSPRYKIIEKRQSVAFWCNPISGHATLYWYQQILGQGPKLLIQFQNNGVVDDSQLPKDRFSAERLKGVDSTLKIQPAKLEDSAVYLCASDRRGNTEAFFGQGTRLTVV.

The V and J genes are TRBV7-6 and TRBJ2-2; 7 nucleotides align to TRBD1. Germline CDR1 reads SGHVS; CDR2 reads FNYEAQ. The V gene end was trimmed by 5 bases and the J gene end by 4 bases; junction bases not matched to a gene: 7. CDR3 size: 15 residues. CDR3 loop: CASSLGQVGTGELFF. The CDR3 DNA sequence: TGTGCCAGCAGCCTAGGACAGGTAGGCACCGGGGAGCTGTTTTTT.

This chain joins TRBV5-1 and TRBJ2-7; 9 bases align to TRBD1. This CDR3 region has 15 residues. J lost 1 base, V lost 0 bases, and 2 bases had no gene match. Looked up from germline, CDR1 is SGHRS and CDR2 is YFSETQ. Written as DNA, the CDR3 is TGCGCCAGCAGCTTGGAGACAGGGGGATCCTACGAGCAGTACTTC. This sequence encodes CASSLETGGSYEQYF.

The chain has TRBV18 and TRBJ1-5; 7 bases line up with TRBD1. The junction had 3 bases not matched to a gene; V was cut back by 1 base and J by 3 bases. The V gene's germline CDR1 is KGHSH and CDR2 LQKENI. CDR3 length: 15 residues. The CDR3 loop reads CASSPLGTDNQPQHF. The CDR3 nucleotides read TGTGCCAGCTCACCACTAGGGACAGACAATCAGCCCCAGCATTTT. The full variable domain, in which reference TRBV18 and TRBJ1-5 provide the parts outside the CDR3, is NAGVMQNPRHLVRRRGQEARLRCSPMKGHSHVYWYRQLPEEGLKFMVYLQKENIIDESGMPKERFSAEFPKEGPSILRIQQVVRGDSAAYFCASSPLGTDNQPQHFGDGTRLSIL.

The genes are TRBV28 and TRBJ1-5, with 7 positions matching TRBD1. The V segment lost 6 bases and the J segment 3 bases; nucleotides outside the gene matches: 5. The germline gives CDR1 MDHEN, CDR2 SYDVKM. This CDR3 is built from 14 residues. CDR3: CASSQGGANQPQHF. In DNA, the CDR3 is TGTGCCAGCAGCCAGGGGGGCGCCAATCAGCCCCAGCATTTT.

The V call is TRBV18, the J call TRBJ1-4, with TRBD1 matching 9 bases. The CDR3 spans 14 residues. The V gene end was trimmed by 3 bases and the J gene end by 8 bases; junction bases not matched to a gene: 4. Per germline, CDR1 KGHSH and CDR2 LQKENI. The CDR3 region is CASSPGQGREKLFF. CDR3 DNA sequence: TGTGCCAGCTCACCGGGACAGGGTCGAGAAAAACTGTTTTTT. The full variable domain, with the rest looked up from reference TRBV18 and TRBJ1-4, is NAGVMQNPRHLVRRRGQEARLRCSPMKGHSHVYWYRQLPEEGLKFMVYLQKENIIDESGMPKERFSAEFPKEGPSILRIQQVVRGDSAAYFCASSPGQGREKLFFGSGTQLSVL.

This chain connects TRBV29-1 to TRBJ2-2; D is uncertain. This CDR3 spans 13 amino acids. The ends were cut back, 4 bases at V and 1 base at J, with 7 bases in the middle. Germline V gene data show CDR1 as SQVTM and CDR2 as ANQGSEA. The CDR3: CSVGRVNTGELFF. For the CDR3, the DNA is TGCAGCGTTGGTCGGGTGAACACCGGGGAGCTGTTTTTT.

The V call is TRBV6-5, the J call TRBJ2-2; 7 positions agree with TRBD1. The V and J ends lost 6 bases and 3 bases, in that order; junction bases with no gene match: 1. Germline CDR1 is MNHEY and CDR2 is SVGAGI. This CDR3 is 13 amino acids long. The DNA of the CDR3 is TGTGCCAGCAGAGACAGGGACACCGGGGAGCTGTTTTTT. It encodes CASRDRDTGELFF.

This clone was recorded a few times. The chain joins TRBV6-5 to TRBJ2-7; D perhaps matches TRBD2 (6 bases). The length of the CDR3 is 14 residues. CDR1 and CDR2 from the germline V gene are MNHEY and SVGAGI. The V and J ends lost 2 bases and 3 bases respectively, with 11 bases between them. In DNA form, the CDR3 reads TGTGCCAGCAGTTACGGAGGGGCAGGCTACGAGCAGTACTTC. It encodes CASSYGGAGYEQYF.

The V call is TRBV5-3, the J call TRBJ2-7; 8 positions match TRBD2. TRBV5-3 is marked as an open reading frame, function uncertain. CDR3 length: 19 residues. V gave up 1 base and J gave up 0 bases; unmatched junction bases: 15. As DNA, the CDR3 is TGTGCCAGAAGCTTGAAGGGGAGACTAGCGCGAGCTGGCTCCTACGAGCAGTACTTC. It encodes CARSLKGRLARAGSYEQYF.

This sequence joins TRBV5-1 and TRBJ1-4, with a weak D call TRBD1 (5 bases). This CDR3 has 16 amino acids. Germline CDR1 and CDR2: SGHRS and YFSETQ. Trimming shortened V by 0 bases and J by 0 bases, and 9 bases separated the two germline ends. CDR3 coding DNA: TGCGCCAGCAGCTTGGAGGGGCAGGCAACTAATGAAAAACTGTTTTTT. It encodes CASSLEGQATNEKLFF.